One sample yielded the 4 T cell receptor beta chains listed below, sequenced in a study of blood T cells in healthy people across ages. Primers used in a second PCR of roughly 6 to 11 cycles were a sample-barcoded 5' primer and a J-beta primer mix. TCRdb ran MiXCR on the 5' RACE reads and lists one entry per CDR3 protein. Altogether 980,000 or so distinct CDR3 sequences are present, roughly 52% being singletons, with the ten largest covering around 15%. Sequenced: blood. The receptors originated from a man aged 30-40 years in good health.

In its sample, this clonotype was seen a few times. The J gene is TRBJ1-2, the V gene TRBV18; D remains ambiguous. Germline lookup yields CDR1 KGHSH and CDR2 LQKENI. Trimming took off 3 bases at V and 2 bases at J, with 10 bases between the two ends. The CDR3 runs to 14 residues. In DNA, the CDR3 is TGTGCCAGCTCACCCCGCCAAGTAAACTATGGCTACACCTTC. Its translation is CASSPRQVNYGYTF. Complete variable domain (other parts from reference TRBV18 and TRBJ1-2): NAGVMQNPRHLVRRRGQEARLRCSPMKGHSHVYWYRQLPEEGLKFMVYLQKENIIDESGMPKERFSAEFPKEGPSILRIQQVVRGDSAAYFCASSPRQVNYGYTFGSGTRLTVV.

This clonotype was picked up one time. The chain couples TRBV5-6 to TRBJ1-4; D is uncertain. The germline CDR1 and CDR2 sequences are SGHDT and YYEEEE. The V gene lost 4 bases and the J gene lost 7 bases, with 14 bases spanning the gap. This CDR3 region has 14 residues. CDR3 sequence: CASSVSRFGEKLFF. CDR3 DNA: TGTGCCAGCAGCGTCAGCCGGTTCGGTGAAAAACTGTTTTTT.

The V and J genes are TRBV12-3 or TRBV12-4 and TRBJ1-1; TRBD1 agrees at 12 bases. Trimming at V came to 6 bases and at J to 11 bases, leaving 4 bases not matched to a gene. The CDR3 has 12 amino acids. The CDR3 DNA follows: TGTGCCAGCAGGGGGACAGGGGGCGATGCTTTCTTT. It encodes CASRGTGGDAFF.

V usage is TRBV2 and J usage is TRBJ1-1; 9 bases agree with TRBD1. Looked up from germline, CDR1 is SNHLY and CDR2 is FYNNEI. V shed 10 bases and J 2 bases; nucleotides not matched to a gene: 11. This CDR3 has 15 residues. CDR3 nucleotide sequence: TGTGCCACTTCGACAGGGGGGGTTGGAAACACTGAAGCTTTCTTT. Protein: CATSTGGVGNTEAFF.